These 16 T cell receptor beta chains originate from one sample sequenced in a study of Ad26.COV2.S vaccination and SARS-CoV-2 variants. Treatment indicated: roughly 19 received Ad26.COV2.S at low or high dose, single or two shots; several received placebo; per-sample allocation not given. At day 63 after the first vaccine or placebo injection, samples were drawn. Measured with immunoSEQ multiplex PCR; TCRdb has only the in-frame clones, and not every one. Of fewer than 400,000 clones listed, approximately 86% are singletons. Sequencing used peripheral blood, obtained in a trial of Ad26.COV2.S vaccine versus placebo. The receptors shown here come from a person aged 18 to 65 who received the Ad26.COV2.S COVID-19 vaccine or a placebo.

The rearrangement joins TRBV13 to TRBJ1-1; the match to TRBD1 covers 7 bases. The trim removed 8 bases at V and 4 bases at J, leaving 7 bases unmatched. There are 13 residues in the CDR3. Germline V gene lookup returns CDR1 PRHDT and CDR2 FYEKMQ (reference sequence). CDR3 DNA: TGTGCCAGCGCCAGGGGGTATGGCACTGAAGCTTTCTTT. It translates to CASARGYGTEAFF.

CDR3 bases: TGTGCCAGCAGTATAGACTCGACGCGGGCGCTGCAGTACTTC. It is translated as CASSIDSTRALQYF. The chain has TRBV6-2 or TRBV6-3 and TRBJ2-7, with D possibly being TRBD2 (5 bases). The CDR3 is 14 amino acids. Germline loops: CDR1 MNHEY, CDR2 SVGEGT. Trimming removed 5 bases at V and 9 bases at J, with 20 bases between.

The chain employs TRBV13 and TRBJ1-3, with 12 nucleotides matching TRBD1. Germline trimming cut 1 base from V and 5 bases from J; bases unmatched to any gene: 12. The germline CDR1 and CDR2 sequences are PRHDT and FYEKMQ (reference sequence). The CDR3 runs 19 residues. The CDR3 is CASSLVEGQGALSRNTIYF. As DNA, the CDR3 is TGTGCCAGCAGCTTAGTAGAGGGACAGGGGGCCTTATCCAGAAACACCATATATTTT.

The count of this clone is one. The chain is built from TRBV6-2 or TRBV6-3 and TRBJ1-1; no clear D gene. The V and J ends lost 3 bases and 1 base respectively, with 12 bases between them. CDR3 length: 15 residues. Germline V gene lookup returns CDR1 MNHEY and CDR2 SVGEGT. Written as DNA, the CDR3 is TGTGCCAGCAGTTATTTGCTCATAGGGAACACTGAAGCTTTCTTT. This gives the protein CASSYLLIGNTEAFF.

This chain joins TRBV11-2 and TRBJ1-2; D ambiguous. CDR1 and CDR2 (germline): SGHAT, FQNNGV. Trimming removed 5 bases from V and 4 bases from J, with 26 bases in between. This CDR3 comprises 18 residues. As DNA, the CDR3 is TGTGCCAGCAGCCGGGTGGGTTTTAAGACTCTCAGCCCCTATGGCTACACCTTC. Encoded protein: CASSRVGFKTLSPYGYTF.

This sequence joins TRBV5-1 and TRBJ2-7; D call uncertain. Germline CDR1 is SGHRS and CDR2 is YFSETQ. Trimming removed 4 bases at V and 5 bases at J, with 13 bases between. There are 13 residues in the CDR3. This CDR3 reads CASSPPAADEQYF. The CDR3 region has the DNA TGCGCCAGCAGCCCCCCCGCGGCCGACGAGCAGTACTTC.

The chain links TRBV18 to TRBJ1-5, with 7 bases matching TRBD1. Looked up from germline, CDR1 is KGHSH and CDR2 is LQKENI. The CDR3 contains 14 residues. V dropped 5 bases and J dropped 6; count of bases not matched to a gene: 7. The CDR3 region has the DNA TGTGCCAGCTCAACGACAGGGCAGGGTCAGCCCCAGCATTTT. This translates into CASSTTGQGQPQHF. Supplemented by reference TRBV18 and TRBJ1-5, the full variable domain reads NAGVMQNPRHLVRRRGQEARLRCSPMKGHSHVYWYRQLPEEGLKFMVYLQKENIIDESGMPKERFSAEFPKEGPSILRIQQVVRGDSAAYFCASSTTGQGQPQHFGDGTRLSIL.

This chain uses TRBV7-2 with TRBJ1-6; 9 positions match TRBD1. CDR1 and CDR2 from the germline V gene are SGHTA and FQGNSA. This CDR3 is 17 amino acids long. Trimming at V came to 5 bases and at J to 5 bases, leaving 10 bases not matched to a gene. The CDR3 nucleotides are TGTGCCAGCAGCAAACAGGGGGCGCTGATTCATAATTCACCCCTCCACTTT. This translates into CASSKQGALIHNSPLHF.

This clone was picked up a small number of times. This same CDR3 is encoded by further DNA sequences in the sample. The chain is built from TRBV6-5 and TRBJ1-2, with TRBD1 matching 7 bases. Germline V gene data show CDR1 as MNHEY and CDR2 as SVGAGI. This CDR3 contains 13 residues. J gave up 5 bases and V 5 bases, and 5 bases lay outside the gene matches. CDR3 protein: CASSPRDSYGYTF. CDR3 sequence (DNA): TGTGCCAGCAGTCCACGGGACAGTTATGGCTACACCTTC.

The chain's CDR3 is CASSPGTYYEKLFF. The CDR3 nucleotides read TGTGCCAGCAGTCCAGGGACCTACTACGAAAAACTGTTTTTT. The chain joins TRBV6-5 to TRBJ1-4, with a weak D call TRBD1 (5 bases). The CDR3 covers 14 residues. Looked up from germline, CDR1 is MNHEY and CDR2 is SVGAGI. V was trimmed by 5 bases and J by 8 bases, leaving 15 bases between them.

The chain carries TRBV5-6 and TRBJ1-5; 11 positions match TRBD1. With 4 bases clipped from V and 6 bases from J, the junction kept 9 bases outside the gene matches. Germline assignment: CDR1 SGHDT and CDR2 YYEEEE. The CDR3 runs 16 residues. The CDR3 here is CASSGQGARSGQPQHF. CDR3 nucleotides: TGTGCCAGCAGCGGACAGGGGGCTCGATCCGGTCAGCCCCAGCATTTT.

CDR3 coding DNA: TGTGCCATCAGTGAGTCGGGGGTGGACATTCAGTACTTC. This sequence encodes CAISESGVDIQYF. J is TRBJ2-4 and V is TRBV10-3; D might be TRBD1 or TRBD2, each matching 5 bases. Trimming took 0 bases from V and 8 from J, leaving 8 bases between them. Germline V gene sequence: CDR1 ENHRY, CDR2 SYGVKD. The CDR3 has 13 residues.

This chain links TRBV11-2 with TRBJ2-7, with 7 bases aligning to TRBD1. The V segment lost 1 base and the J segment 6 bases; nucleotides outside the gene matches: 3. This CDR3 is 13 amino acids long. Germline CDR1 SGHAT, CDR2 FQNNGV. CDR3 sequence: CASSLGQGGEQYF. In DNA form, the CDR3 reads TGTGCCAGCAGCTTAGGACAGGGCGGCGAGCAGTACTTC.

The J gene is TRBJ2-7, the V gene TRBV3-1 (or the pseudogene TRBV3-2); TRBD2 matches at 11 bases. The CDR3 is 16 residues long. Per the germline V gene, CDR1 is LGHDT and CDR2 is YNNKEL (reference sequence). The V gene end was trimmed by 1 base and the J gene end by 3 bases; junction bases not matched to a gene: 5. CDR3 DNA: TGTGCCAGCAGCCAAGGGAGGACTAGCGGGTGCTACGAGCAGTACTTC. Protein sequence: CASSQGRTSGCYEQYF.

The V call is TRBV7-9, the J call TRBJ1-4; 7 bases fit TRBD1. The CDR3 is made up of 15 amino acids. V was pared by 5 bases and J by 7 bases, with 10 bases of the junction left unmatched. Per the germline V gene, CDR1 is SEHNR and CDR2 is FQNEAQ (reference sequence). The CDR3 coding sequence is TGTGCCAGCAGCCTAGGGGGCGGGGAGAGTGAAAAACTGTTTTTT. This sequence encodes CASSLGGGESEKLFF.

The rearrangement joins TRBV9 to TRBJ2-3; 7 bases are a match to TRBD2. V trimming: 3 bases; J trimming: 2 bases; junction bases outside the gene matches: 6. The germline V gene has CDR1 SGDLS and CDR2 YYNGEE. The CDR3 totals 15 residues. CDR3 region: CASSAYSGPTDTQYF. The CDR3 DNA sequence: TGTGCCAGCAGCGCCTATAGCGGGCCCACAGATACGCAGTATTTT.